This T cell receptor (beta chain) was captured in a study of blood T cell repertoires in COVID-19. Across the study: Spain, Italy and the United States supplied samples that represented acute and convalescent COVID-19. Sources were T cells, B-cell-depleted T cells, or PBMCs; the material itself was cDNA or gDNA.

Germline values: CDR1 KGHSH, CDR2 LQKENI. V lost 3 bases and J lost 8; bases outside the gene matches: 12. The CDR3 totals 16 residues. The authors' processing: Amplification of reference gene primers provided the estimated nucleated cell counts. Measured with immunoSEQ multiplex PCR; TCRdb has only the in-frame clones, and not every one. Clone size and the V and J calls come from that table; the DNA yielded D and trimming. The repertoire includes approximately 210,000 clones, approximately 86% of them detected once, and about 1.5% sits in the top ten. V is TRBV18 and J is TRBJ1-2; 10 positions agree with TRBD1. Sequenced material: peripheral blood. The origin of this receptor is a man between 18 and 29 years old with active or convalescent COVID-19. For the CDR3, the DNA is TGTGCCAGCTCACCCAGTGGGACAGGGGCCCAAGGGGGCTACACCTTC. Its protein is CASSPSGTGAQGGYTF.